Listed below are T cell receptor beta chains from one sample, sequenced in a study of CD8+CD57+ T cells in acquired aplastic anemia. Using its own MiXCR run on the reads, TCRdb lists one record per CDR3 protein. Of roughly 170,000 distinct CDR3 sequences listed, less than 50% are singletons. Sequenced sample: sorted CD4+, CD8+, or CD8+CD57+ T cells (not recorded which) from PBMCs. The receptors come from a human donor with aplastic anemia. Both conserved end residues are part of each CDR3. The D gene is left open where the match is weak. Where a row states a size, it is once, few, many or the class of an expanded clone; other rows omit it.

clone size: many
V gene: TRBV19
D gene: .
J gene: TRBJ1-3
CDR3 protein: CASSETGPRNSGNTIYF
CDR3 DNA: TGTGCCAGTAGTGAAACCGGGCCGCGAAACTCTGGAAACACCATATATTTT

clone size: few
V gene: TRBV11-2
D gene: .
J gene: TRBJ2-3
CDR3 protein: CASSLTMGLLADTQYF
CDR3 DNA: TGTGCCAGCAGCTTAACTATGGGCCTTCTAGCAGATACGCAGTATTTT

clone size: .
V gene: TRBV10-3
D gene: .
J gene: TRBJ2-5
CDR3 protein: CAIRTDEGTQYF
CDR3 DNA: TGTGCCATCAGGACAGACGAGGGTACCCAGTACTTC

clone size: many
V gene: TRBV5-1
D gene: .
J gene: TRBJ2-5
CDR3 protein: CASSAPGTASTQYF
CDR3 DNA: TGCGCCAGCAGCGCGCCTGGGACCGCTTCGACCCAGTACTTC

clone size: .
V gene: TRBV24-1
D gene: TRBD1
J gene: TRBJ2-1
CDR3 protein: CATSDNDRGPYNEQFF
CDR3 DNA: TGTGCCACCAGTGACAACGACAGGGGCCCCTACAATGAGCAGTTCTTC

clone size: many
V gene: TRBV9
D gene: TRBD1
J gene: TRBJ1-2
CDR3 protein: CASSPDRHRGLGGYTF
CDR3 DNA: TGTGCCAGCAGCCCAGACCGCCACAGGGGGCTCGGTGGCTACACCTTC

clone size: .
V gene: TRBV29-1
D gene: TRBD1
J gene: TRBJ1-1
CDR3 protein: CSVDRGGSEAFF
CDR3 DNA: TGCAGCGTGGACAGGGGTGGCTCTGAAGCTTTCTTT

clone size: many
V gene: TRBV9
D gene: TRBD1
J gene: TRBJ2-5
CDR3 protein: CASSVGWGTGGAETQYF
CDR3 DNA: TGTGCCAGCAGCGTAGGGTGGGGGACAGGGGGCGCGGAGACCCAGTACTTC

clone size: .
V gene: TRBV5-5
D gene: .
J gene: TRBJ2-5
CDR3 protein: CASSQEPYQETQYF
CDR3 DNA: TGCGCCAGCAGCCAAGAACCGTACCAAGAGACCCAGTACTTC

clone size: once
V gene: TRBV7-9
D gene: TRBD1
J gene: TRBJ1-2
CDR3 protein: CASSPGQGEGYTF
CDR3 DNA: TGTGCCAGCAGTCCGGGACAGGGCGAAGGCTACACCTTC

clone size: .
V gene: TRBV2
D gene: .
J gene: TRBJ1-2
CDR3 protein: CASSYSMGGQGGYTF
CDR3 DNA: TGTGCCAGCAGTTACTCGATGGGGGGCCAAGGAGGCTACACCTTC

clone size: few
V gene: TRBV6-2/TRBV6-3
D gene: .
J gene: TRBJ2-3
CDR3 protein: CASSYRVLGTQKTDTQYF
CDR3 DNA: TGTGCCAGCAGTTATAGGGTGTTAGGTACCCAAAAAACAGATACGCAGTATTTT

clone size: .
V gene: TRBV29-1
D gene: .
J gene: TRBJ1-1
CDR3 protein: CSVWDTNTEAFF
CDR3 DNA: TGCAGCGTATGGGACACGAACACTGAAGCTTTCTTT

clone size: many
V gene: TRBV7-2
D gene: .
J gene: TRBJ1-3
CDR3 protein: CASSSQWSGSSGNTIYF
CDR3 DNA: TGTGCCAGCAGCTCGCAGTGGAGCGGGAGCTCTGGAAACACCATATATTTT

clone size: many
V gene: TRBV19
D gene: TRBD2
J gene: TRBJ2-3
CDR3 protein: CASSPPGGGADTQYF
CDR3 DNA: TGTGCCAGTAGTCCCCCTGGTGGGGGGGCAGATACGCAGTATTTT

clone size: .
V gene: TRBV20-1
D gene: .
J gene: TRBJ1-1
CDR3 protein: CSASSRADEAFF
CDR3 DNA: TGCAGTGCTAGTTCCAGGGCAGATGAAGCTTTCTTT

clone size: few
V gene: TRBV28
D gene: .
J gene: TRBJ2-1
CDR3 protein: CASSPPTGQTHEQFF
CDR3 DNA: TGTGCCAGCAGTCCCCCGACAGGCCAGACCCATGAGCAGTTCTTC

clone size: many
V gene: TRBV5-1
D gene: TRBD1
J gene: TRBJ2-3
CDR3 protein: CASSVRQGADTQYF
CDR3 DNA: TGCGCCAGCAGCGTCCGACAGGGTGCAGATACGCAGTATTTT

clone size: many
V gene: TRBV7-2
D gene: TRBD2
J gene: TRBJ2-7
CDR3 protein: CASSLTGGSHEQYF
CDR3 DNA: TGTGCCAGCAGCTTAACGGGGGGGTCTCACGAGCAGTACTTC

clone size: many
V gene: TRBV7-9
D gene: .
J gene: TRBJ1-4
CDR3 protein: CASSPTVQGEKLFF
CDR3 DNA: TGTGCCAGCAGCCCTACCGTACAGGGCGAAAAACTGTTTTTT

clone size: many
V gene: TRBV5-1
D gene: TRBD1
J gene: TRBJ2-2
CDR3 protein: CASSPGQDLSTGELFF
CDR3 DNA: TGCGCCAGCAGCCCCGGACAGGACCTTAGCACCGGGGAGCTGTTTTTT

clone size: many
V gene: TRBV20-1
D gene: .
J gene: TRBJ2-4
CDR3 protein: CSARRQASFQYF
CDR3 DNA: TGCAGTGCTAGAAGACAGGCGAGCTTTCAGTACTTC

clone size: .
V gene: TRBV20-1
D gene: TRBD1
J gene: TRBJ2-3
CDR3 protein: CSAKTGDNQPQSADTQYF
CDR3 DNA: TGCAGTGCAAAGACAGGGGATAATCAGCCCCAGAGCGCAGATACGCAGTATTTT

clone size: .
V gene: TRBV24-1
D gene: TRBD1
J gene: TRBJ2-6
CDR3 protein: CATSDQDRGGLSGANVLTF
CDR3 DNA: TGTGCCACCAGTGACCAGGACAGGGGGGGCCTCTCTGGGGCCAACGTCCTGACTTTC

clone size: .
V gene: TRBV25-1
D gene: TRBD1
J gene: TRBJ2-7
CDR3 protein: CASSGGNRGGYEQYF
CDR3 DNA: TGTGCCAGCAGTGGGGGGAACAGGGGTGGGTACGAGCAGTACTTC

clone size: many
V gene: TRBV7-2
D gene: .
J gene: TRBJ1-2
CDR3 protein: CASRSLRKLNYGYTF
CDR3 DNA: TGTGCCAGCAGATCTTTAAGGAAGCTAAACTATGGCTACACCTTC